The 11 T cell receptor beta chains presented below share a single source sample, sequenced in a study of long-term antiretroviral therapy in people with HIV. The authors ran the immunoSEQ assay, v3.0, at survey level. The assay was immunoSEQ multiplex PCR, and TCRdb's table has in-frame clones only and misses some. Counted here are about 30,000 clones, approximately 92% occurring once; the ten biggest clones make up around 4.5%. The input for sequencing was unsorted PBMCs, taken 5 to 5.5 years after starting antiretroviral therapy. The receptors were sampled from a woman aged 40 to 55 with HIV.

The chain recombines TRBV5-1 with TRBJ1-2; no clear D gene. V was shortened by 1 base and J by 6 bases, with 19 bases between the two germline ends. CDR1 and CDR2 from the germline V gene are SGHRS and YFSETQ. The CDR3 totals 16 residues. CDR3 bases: TGCGCCAGCAGCTTGAGTTATGTTACGGGGTGGGATGGCTACACCTTC. Translation: CASSLSYVTGWDGYTF.

The chain combines TRBV4-2 with TRBJ2-3, with D maybe TRBD2 (5 bases). Germline V gives CDR1 LGHNA, CDR2 YNFKEQ. The CDR3 totals 15 residues. V was pared by 0 bases and J by 2 bases, with 9 bases between. CDR3 sequence reads: CASSQELDYTDTQYF. CDR3 nucleotides: TGTGCCAGCAGCCAAGAATTAGACTACACAGATACGCAGTATTTT.

This chain uses TRBV6-5 with TRBJ1-2, with 8 bases lining up with TRBD1. The CDR3 totals 16 residues. Germline assignment: CDR1 MNHEY and CDR2 SVGAGI. The V and J ends lost 0 bases and 7 bases, in that order; junction bases with no gene match: 10. As DNA, the CDR3 is TGTGCCAGCAGTTACTCGTCCCAGACAGGGGTCGTTGGCTACACCTTC. This encodes CASSYSSQTGVVGYTF.

This clone was recorded a few times. V is TRBV7-8 and J is TRBJ1-1; maybe TRBD1 (5 bases). V lost 1 base to trimming and J lost 4 bases, with 13 bases between them. Germline V lookup: CDR1 SGHVS, CDR2 FQNEAQ. CDR3 length: 15 residues. The CDR3 nucleotides read TGTGCCAGCAGCTTAGGAGGGGTTCTCGGCACTGAAGCTTTCTTT. Translating it yields CASSLGGVLGTEAFF.

This sequence joins TRBV2 and TRBJ1-2, with 10 bases lining up with TRBD1. After removal of 5 bases from V and 4 bases from J, the junction contained 7 bases not matched to a gene. This CDR3 has 15 amino acids. Germline V gene lookup returns CDR1 SNHLY and CDR2 FYNNEI. Written as DNA, the CDR3 is TGTGCCAGCAGTTTTACAGGACAGGGGGGCTATGGCTACACCTTC. Translating gives CASSFTGQGGYGYTF.

The genes are TRBV2 and TRBJ2-2; TRBD2 agrees at 8 bases. This CDR3 spans 15 amino acids. J gave up 0 bases and V 8 bases, and 5 bases lay outside the gene matches. Germline CDR1 SNHLY, CDR2 FYNNEI. The CDR3 sequence: CASRSGTANTGELFF. Written as DNA, the CDR3 is TGTGCCAGCCGTAGCGGGACCGCGAACACCGGGGAGCTGTTTTTT. Full variable domain (outside the CDR3, taken from reference TRBV2 and TRBJ2-2): EPEVTQTPSHQVTQMGQEVILRCVPISNHLYFYWYRQILGQKVEFLVSFYNNEISEKSEIFDDQFSVERPDGSNFTLKIRSTKLEDSAMYFCASRSGTANTGELFFGEGSRLTVL.

The rearrangement links TRBV7-9 to TRBJ1-3; D is undetermined. The CDR3 has 15 residues. Germline values: CDR1 SEHNR, CDR2 FQNEAQ (reference sequence). Trimming removed 5 bases at V and 0 bases at J, with 11 bases between. CDR3 DNA sequence: TGTGCCAGCAGCCGCGGACGGACCTCTGGAAACACCATATATTTT. This encodes CASSRGRTSGNTIYF.

This chain uses TRBV29-1 with TRBJ2-3, with a possible D match to TRBD1 (6 bases). V lost 5 bases and J 2 bases, leaving 11 bases between the germline ends. Germline CDR1 is SQVTM and CDR2 is ANQGSEA. CDR3 length equals 13 residues. The CDR3 loop is CSVSTGSTDTQYF. CDR3 bases: TGCAGCGTTTCGACAGGATCCACAGATACGCAGTATTTT.

This clone occurred a few times. The J gene is TRBJ1-5, the V gene TRBV11-3, with D unclear. The V and J ends lost 0 bases and 0 bases respectively, with 0 bases between them. This CDR3 spans 13 amino acids. Germline assignment: CDR1 SGHNT and CDR2 YENEEA. The DNA of the CDR3 is TGTGCCAGCAGCTTAGATAGCAATCAGCCCCAGCATTTT. Amino acids: CASSLDSNQPQHF. The variable domain in full, completed from reference TRBV11-3 and TRBJ1-5, reads EAGVVQSPRYKIIEKKQPVAFWCNPISGHNTLYWYLQNLGQGPELLIRYENEEAVDDSQLPKDRFSAERLKGVDSTLKIQPAELGDSAVYLCASSLDSNQPQHFGDGTRLSIL.

The chain has TRBV30 and TRBJ1-3; D possibly corresponds to TRBD1 (6 bases). The V end lost 0 bases, the J end lost 0 bases, and 15 bases lay between the germline ends. Germline lookup yields CDR1 GTSNPN and CDR2 SVGIG (reference sequence). The CDR3 is 17 residues long. The CDR3 sequence is CAWSVSGAFNSGNTIYF. In DNA, the CDR3 is TGTGCCTGGAGTGTATCGGGGGCCTTTAACTCTGGAAACACCATATATTTT.

The V gene is TRBV30, the J gene TRBJ2-1; TRBD2 agrees at 10 bases. The ends lost 2 bases at V and 5 bases at J; junction bases unmatched: 6. The CDR3 spans 15 residues. CDR1 GTSNPN and CDR2 SVGIG come from the germline V gene (reference sequence). CDR3 residues: CAWSPGLAAHNEQFF. For the CDR3, the DNA is TGTGCCTGGAGTCCAGGACTAGCGGCCCACAATGAGCAGTTCTTC.